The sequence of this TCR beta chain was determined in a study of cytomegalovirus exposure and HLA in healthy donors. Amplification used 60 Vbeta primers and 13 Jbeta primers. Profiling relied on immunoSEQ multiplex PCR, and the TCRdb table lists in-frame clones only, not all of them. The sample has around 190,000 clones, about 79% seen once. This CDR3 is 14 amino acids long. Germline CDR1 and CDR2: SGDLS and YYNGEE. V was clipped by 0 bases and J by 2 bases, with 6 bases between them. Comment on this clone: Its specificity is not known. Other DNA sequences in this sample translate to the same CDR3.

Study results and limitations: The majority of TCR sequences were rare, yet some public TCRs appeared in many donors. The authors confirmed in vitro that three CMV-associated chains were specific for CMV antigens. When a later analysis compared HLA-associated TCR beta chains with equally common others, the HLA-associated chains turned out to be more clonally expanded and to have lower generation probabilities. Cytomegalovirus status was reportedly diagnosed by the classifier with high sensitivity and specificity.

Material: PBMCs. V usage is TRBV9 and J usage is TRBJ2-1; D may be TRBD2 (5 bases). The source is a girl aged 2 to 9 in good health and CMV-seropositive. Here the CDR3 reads CASSVGGTYNEQFF. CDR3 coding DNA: TGTGCCAGCAGCGTAGGAGGGACCTACAATGAGCAGTTCTTC.